These T cell receptor beta chains were read from a single sample in a study of cytomegalovirus exposure and HLA in healthy donors. Produced via immunoSEQ multiplex PCR; TCRdb's table is partial and in-frame only. The repertoire holds more than 80,000 clones, with around 96% as singletons. The sample comprised PBMCs. The receptors derive from a woman aged 18-35 years in good health and CMV-seronegative. Both conserved end residues are part of each CDR3. The D gene is left open where the match is weak. Not every row has a clone size; where given, it reads once, few, many or a size class.

J | size | V | D | DNA | CDR3
TRBJ2-1 | . | TRBV29-1 | TRBD2 | TGCAGCGTTGAACGGATTCCGGGACTAGCGGGAGTTTTTTATGAGCAGTTCTTC | CSVERIPGLAGVFYEQFF
TRBJ2-7 | . | TRBV30 | TRBD1 | TGTGCCTGGAGTGGAGGGGGCAACGAGCAGTACTTC | CAWSGGGNEQYF
TRBJ2-3 | . | TRBV13 | TRBD2 | TGTGCCAGCAGCCTAAGCGGGATGTTCACAGATACGCAGTATTTT | CASSLSGMFTDTQYF
TRBJ2-7 | . | TRBV27 | TRBD2 | TGTGCCAGCAGTTTCGAAAGGCCTCGGGAAAGGGGACTCGGGACTAGCGGTCGCGAGCAGTACTTC | CASSFERPRERGLGTSGREQYF
TRBJ2-3 | . | TRBV20-1 | . | TGCAGTGCTACTATAACAGATACGCAGTATTTT | CSATITDTQYF
TRBJ2-7 | . | TRBV6-1 | TRBD2 | TGTGCCAGCAGTGAAGCGAGCGGGAGTGAACACGAGCAGTACTTC | CASSEASGSEHEQYF
TRBJ1-1 | . | TRBV27 | TRBD1 | TGTGCCAGCAGTTTCTCCGGGACAGGGAACACTGAAGCTTTCTTT | CASSFSGTGNTEAFF
TRBJ2-3 | . | TRBV27 | TRBD1 | TGTGCCAGCGGGTGGACAGGGTTAGTAAATACGCAGTATTTT | CASGWTGLVNTQYF
TRBJ1-3 | . | TRBV14 | . | TGTGCCAGCAGCCAAGGCGCGACATACACCATATATTTT | CASSQGATYTIYF
TRBJ2-3 | . | TRBV5-4 | TRBD2 | TGTGCCAGCAGCTTAGCGGGGTACACAGATACGCAGTATTTT | CASSLAGYTDTQYF
TRBJ1-2 | . | TRBV30 | . | TGTGCCTGGAGTTCGGGGGGGCGTCTCTATGGCTACACCTTC | CAWSSGGRLYGYTF
TRBJ2-7 | . | TRBV15 | . | TGTGCCACCAGCAGAGAGACCCTTGCGGGTGGCTACGAGCAGTACTTC | CATSRETLAGGYEQYF
TRBJ1-1 | . | TRBV10-1 | . | TGCGCCAGCAGTGAGTTGAAAGGGGTAGGGAACACTGAAGCTTTCTTT | CASSELKGVGNTEAFF
TRBJ2-1 | . | TRBV11-3 | TRBD2 | TGTGCCAGCAGCCCCGGACTAGCGGGAGATCGCTACAATGAGCAGTTCTTC | CASSPGLAGDRYNEQFF
TRBJ2-1 | . | TRBV19 | TRBD2 | TGTGCCAGTAGTACTAGCGGGAGCTCCTACAATGAGCAGTTCTTC | CASSTSGSSYNEQFF
TRBJ2-1 | . | TRBV6-4 | TRBD2 | TGTGCCAGCAGTGACTCTAGCGGGAGCTACAATGAGCAGTTCTTC | CASSDSSGSYNEQFF
TRBJ2-1 | . | TRBV28 | . | TGTGCCAGCAGGAGGGTCAGGAATGAGCAGTTCTTC | CASRRVRNEQFF
TRBJ1-1 | . | TRBV7-9 | TRBD1 | TGTGCCAGCAGCTTATTAGGGGGCATAGCGGACACTGAAGCTTTCTTT | CASSLLGGIADTEAFF
TRBJ1-5 | . | TRBV2 | . | TGTGCCAGCAGTTCCCGCAGGTTAGACAATCAGCCCCAGCATTTT | CASSSRRLDNQPQHF
TRBJ2-7 | once | TRBV28 | . | TGTGCCAGCCGAGTCCTTGGGGACAAGTCCTACGAGCAGTACTTC | CASRVLGDKSYEQYF
TRBJ2-7 | . | TRBV28 | TRBD2 | TGTGCCAGCAGTTTCTCTTCTAGCGGTCGGTACGAGCAGTACTTC | CASSFSSSGRYEQYF
TRBJ2-3 | . | TRBV9 | . | TGTGCCAGCAGCGTAGCTCATTTCGCGGTATCCGCAGATACGCAGTATTTT | CASSVAHFAVSADTQYF
TRBJ2-1 | . | TRBV27 | . | TGTGCCAGCAGTTTAAGGGGTGGCAATGAGCAGTTCTTC | CASSLRGGNEQFF
TRBJ2-5 | . | TRBV29-1 | TRBD2 | TGCAGCGCCGGGGGGAACCAAGAGACCCAGTACTTC | CSAGGNQETQYF
TRBJ1-1 | . | TRBV15 | . | TGTGCCACCAGCATACAGCTGAACACTGAAGCTTTCTTT | CATSIQLNTEAFF
TRBJ1-2 | . | TRBV28 | . | TGTGCCAGCAGTTTCGAGGCCGGACTTTACACCTTC | CASSFEAGLYTF
TRBJ2-1 | . | TRBV19 | TRBD2 | TGTGCCAGTAACGGACTAGCGGGAGCCTATGAGCAGTTCTTC | CASNGLAGAYEQFF
TRBJ2-7 | . | TRBV6-5 | . | TGTGCCAGCAGTTACTCGACGCTAGTCTCCTACGAGCAGTACTTC | CASSYSTLVSYEQYF
TRBJ2-7 | . | TRBV10-2 | TRBD2 | TGCGCCAGCAGTGAGGGAATTAGCGGGTCCTACGAGCAGTACTTC | CASSEGISGSYEQYF
TRBJ1-1 | once | TRBV11-3 | . | TGTGCCAGCAGCTTTGGAGGATTGAACACTGAAGCTTTCTTT | CASSFGGLNTEAFF
TRBJ2-7 | . | TRBV6-5 | . | TGTGCCAGCAGTTACGGGACACCGCAATACGAGCAGTACTTC | CASSYGTPQYEQYF
TRBJ2-1 | . | TRBV11-3 | . | TGTGCCAGCAGCCCGGGCAGCGGTGAGCAGTTCTTC | CASSPGSGEQFF
TRBJ2-3 | . | TRBV28 | . | TGTGCCAGCAGTTCGGGCTTTTTGGGGGAGGGCACAGATACGCAGTATTTT | CASSSGFLGEGTDTQYF
TRBJ2-3 | . | TRBV5-1 | . | TGCGCCAGCACCCTGGGGGGGGGCTCCACAGATACGCAGTATTTT | CASTLGGGSTDTQYF
TRBJ1-2 | . | TRBV19 | . | TGTGCCAGTAGTATAGCCCGCAGGGGAGAGTATGGCTACACCTTC | CASSIARRGEYGYTF
TRBJ2-7 | . | TRBV7-2 | . | TGTGCCAGCAGCTTAGGACAGGTCACCTACGAGCAGTACTTC | CASSLGQVTYEQYF
TRBJ2-1 | . | TRBV5-1 | TRBD1 | TGCGCCAGCAGCTGGAGGACAGGGGCGGATGAGCAGTTCTTC | CASSWRTGADEQFF
TRBJ2-1 | . | TRBV15 | . | TGTGCCACCAGCAGAGAAAGAGGGTCGGACTACAATGAGCAGTTCTTC | CATSRERGSDYNEQFF
TRBJ1-6 | . | TRBV9 | TRBD1 | TGTGCCAGCAGCGTAGAAGCCGGGACAGTCAATTCACCCCTCCACTTT | CASSVEAGTVNSPLHF
TRBJ1-3 | . | TRBV18 | . | TGTGCCAGCTCACCTCTCCCTTCCTCTGGAAACACCATATATTTT | CASSPLPSSGNTIYF
TRBJ2-3 | . | TRBV11-2 | . | TGTGCCAGCAGCTTAGATTCGTGGGAGAGTGGCACAGATACGCAGTATTTT | CASSLDSWESGTDTQYF
TRBJ2-1 | once | TRBV5-8 | TRBD2 | TGTGCCAGCAGCTTGGCTCGCACTAGCGGGATGGGTGATGAGCAGTTCTTC | CASSLARTSGMGDEQFF
TRBJ2-2 | . | TRBV4-2 | TRBD2 | TGTGCCAGCAGCCAATTTCACCGGGGGGACGGGGAGCTGTTTTTT | CASSQFHRGDGELFF
TRBJ2-1 | . | TRBV5-1 | TRBD2 | TGCGCCAGCAGCCTCTGGACTAGCGGGTTATACAATGAGCAGTTCTTC | CASSLWTSGLYNEQFF
TRBJ2-3 | . | TRBV28 | . | TGTGCCAGCAGTGACCTTGGGGCCCCACCTAGCACAGATACGCAGTATTTT | CASSDLGAPPSTDTQYF
TRBJ1-5 | . | TRBV19 | . | TGTGCCAGTAGGTCGGGGGTCCTAAATCAGCCCCAGCATTTT | CASRSGVLNQPQHF
TRBJ2-5 | . | TRBV6-5 | TRBD2 | TGTGCCAGCAGTAAGATAGCGGGGCAAGAGACCCAGTACTTC | CASSKIAGQETQYF
TRBJ1-2 | . | TRBV18 | TRBD1 | TGTGCCAGCTCGCCAGACAGGGTTAACTATGGCTACACCTTC | CASSPDRVNYGYTF
TRBJ1-2 | once | TRBV27 | TRBD1 | TGTGCCAGCAGTCTTAGAACTCCCGGGACAGCGGTCTCCTATGGCTACACCTTC | CASSLRTPGTAVSYGYTF